This TCR beta chain is drawn from a study of T-cell memory formation after mild COVID-19. About the study: TCR clusters mostly belonged to single donors.

This CDR3 contains 15 residues. The V and J ends lost 2 bases and 4 bases, in that order; junction bases with no gene match: 3. CDR1 and CDR2 (germline): SGHTA, FQGNSA. Study-level points and caveats: Pre-infection memory held some responding clones, suggesting pre-existing cross-reactive T cells responded.

UMIs and sample barcodes were carried by the TCR alpha and TCR beta cDNA libraries that 5'RACE produced using constant-segment primers. TCRdb recomputed calls from the 5' RACE reads with MiXCR, one row per CDR3 protein. In the table there are around 220,000 distinct CDR3 sequences, 16% of which are singletons. On this clonotype: Its antigen is unidentified.

The genes are TRBV7-2 and TRBJ1-4, with TRBD1 matching 8 bases. The receptor was derived from a man aged 18-30 years who had mild COVID-19 (a few samples of this study predate the infection). Cell type and time point are not known. Sequenced input: PBMCs or a T cell subset sorted from them (not recorded which). CDR3 in DNA: TGTGCCAGCAGCTTACCGACAGGGGATAATGAAAAACTGTTTTTT. As protein: CASSLPTGDNEKLFF.